These 8 T cell receptor beta chains share one sample of origin, sequenced in a study of CD8+CD57+ T cells in acquired aplastic anemia. TCR beta VDJ and CDR3 profiling used genomic DNA as template. Each CDR3 protein is one row after TCRdb ran MiXCR on the reads. The sample carries approximately 220,000 distinct CDR3 sequences, around 50% recorded once. Patients sequenced had flow cytometry evidence of CD8+CD57+ cell expansion. The sequenced sample consisted of sorted CD4+, CD8+, or CD8+CD57+ T cells (not recorded which) from PBMCs. The source of these receptors is a human donor with aplastic anemia.

This clonotype turned up a few times. The V and J genes are TRBV5-1 and TRBJ1-1; TRBD1 agrees at 9 bases. Unmatched junction bases numbered 4, after V lost 4 bases and J lost 6 bases. This CDR3 spans 13 amino acids. Per the germline V gene, CDR1 is SGHRS and CDR2 is YFSETQ. CDR3 nucleotides: TGCGCCAGCAGCCGGGGGACAGGGTCTGAAGCTTTCTTT. The encoded protein is CASSRGTGSEAFF.

This rearrangement joins TRBV29-1 to TRBJ1-2; D perhaps matches TRBD1 (6 bases). There are 13 residues in the CDR3. Germline V gene data show CDR1 as SQVTM and CDR2 as ANQGSEA. Trimming removed 2 bases at V and 0 bases at J, with 7 bases between. The CDR3 bases are TGCAGCGTTGAAAGGACAGCTAACTATGGCTACACCTTC. This gives the protein CSVERTANYGYTF.

The chain links TRBV6-2 or TRBV6-3 to TRBJ2-3; D ambiguous. V was clipped by 10 bases and J by 3 bases, with 11 bases between them. This CDR3 spans 12 amino acids. Looked up from germline, CDR1 is MNHEY and CDR2 is SVGEGT. CDR3 protein: CATNPGTDTQYF. In DNA, the CDR3 is TGTGCCACCAACCCCGGGACAGATACGCAGTATTTT.

The chain couples TRBV2 to TRBJ1-5; D remains unclear. CDR3 length: 14 amino acids. With 6 bases removed from V and 7 bases from J, the gap between germline ends came to 16 bases. Germline lookup yields CDR1 SNHLY and CDR2 FYNNEI. The CDR3 DNA is TGTGCCAGCAGAACGAGAGAGACCCGGCAGCCCCAGCATTTT. It codes for CASRTRETRQPQHF.

The rearrangement uses TRBV19 and TRBJ1-3; D call uncertain. Germline V gene data show CDR1 as LNHDA and CDR2 as SQIVND (reference sequence). This CDR3 region has 14 residues. Trimming took 6 bases from V and 8 from J, leaving 17 bases between them. The CDR3 DNA reads as TGTGCCAGTAGAGGTAACGACCGGGTGGACACCATATATTTT. Translated, it gives CASRGNDRVDTIYF.

This chain links TRBV10-3 with TRBJ2-2; D ambiguous. V lost 7 bases and J 4 bases, leaving 13 bases between the germline ends. The CDR3 length is 14 residues. Germline CDR1 is ENHRY and CDR2 is SYGVKD. CDR3 region: CAITAGPITGELFF. The CDR3 nucleotides are TGTGCCATCACCGCAGGTCCGATCACCGGGGAGCTGTTTTTT.

This clonotype was seen just once. The chain combines TRBV2 with TRBJ1-6; 9 nucleotides line up with TRBD1. The V segment lost 4 bases and the J segment 7 bases; nucleotides outside the gene matches: 5. This CDR3 is 15 amino acids long. Germline V gene lookup returns CDR1 SNHLY and CDR2 FYNNEI. CDR3: CASSGGTGRNSPLHF. The CDR3 DNA sequence: TGTGCCAGCAGTGGGGGGACAGGGAGAAATTCACCCCTCCACTTT. Drawing the rest from reference TRBV2 and TRBJ1-6, the complete variable domain is EPEVTQTPSHQVTQMGQEVILRCVPISNHLYFYWYRQILGQKVEFLVSFYNNEISEKSEIFDDQFSVERPDGSNFTLKIRSTKLEDSAMYFCASSGGTGRNSPLHFGNGTRLTVT.

The sample holds many counts of this clonotype. This chain joins TRBV6-6 and TRBJ2-3; possibly TRBD1 for D (5 bases). CDR1 is MNHNY and CDR2 is SVGAGI in the germline V gene (reference sequence). This CDR3 is 16 amino acids long. Trimming took 6 bases from V and 0 from J, leaving 16 bases between them. The CDR3: CASSFSDSASTDTQYF. Here the CDR3 DNA reads TGTGCCAGCAGCTTTAGTGACAGTGCTAGCACAGATACGCAGTATTTT.